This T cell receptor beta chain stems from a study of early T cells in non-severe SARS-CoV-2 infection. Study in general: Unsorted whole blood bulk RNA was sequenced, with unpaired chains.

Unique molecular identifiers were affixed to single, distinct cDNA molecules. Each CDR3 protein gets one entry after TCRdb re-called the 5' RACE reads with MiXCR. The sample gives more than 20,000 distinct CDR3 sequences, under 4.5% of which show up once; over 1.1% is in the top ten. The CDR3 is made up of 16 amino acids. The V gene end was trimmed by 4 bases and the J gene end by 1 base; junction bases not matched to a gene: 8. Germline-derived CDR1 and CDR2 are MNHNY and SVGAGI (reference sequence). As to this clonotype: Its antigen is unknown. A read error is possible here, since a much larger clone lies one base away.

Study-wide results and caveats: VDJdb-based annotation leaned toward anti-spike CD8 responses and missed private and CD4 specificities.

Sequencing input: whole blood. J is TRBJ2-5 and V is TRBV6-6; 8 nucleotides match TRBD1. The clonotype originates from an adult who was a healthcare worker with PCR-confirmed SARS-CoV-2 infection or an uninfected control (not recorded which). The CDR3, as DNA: TGTGCCAGCAGTTCACACCGCGGACAGGGCCAAGAGACCCAGTACTTC. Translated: CASSSHRGQGQETQYF.